Listed here is a single T cell receptor (beta chain). Its antigen is unidentified. Researchers made TCR beta libraries by using iRepertoire HTBI primers and running Arm-PCR on CDR3 regions. One entry per CDR3 protein results from TCRdb running MiXCR on the multiplex PCR reads. The sample shows 510,000 or so distinct CDR3 sequences, approximately 12% of them seen only once. Time point here: newly diagnosed GD, antithyroid drugs for less than 3 months. The TCR library was prepared using RNA isolated from PBMCs. These data originate in a study of regulatory T cells in long-lasting Graves disease. Study overall: Antithyroid drugs had been taken by newly diagnosed Graves' patients for under 3 months. Study results and limitations: Patients with persistent disease showed a bias toward TRBV28, TRBJ1-2 and TRBJ2-5.

This CDR3 contains 17 residues. The V and J ends lost 0 bases and 4 bases, in that order; junction bases with no gene match: 8. CDR1 is SGHVS, CDR2 FQNEAQ, per germline. The same data also went into a second study, on T cells in Graves' hyperthyroidism and ophthalmopathy. This second study says: First-round RT-PCR with HTBI primers amplified the TCR CDR3 region.

The source is a woman aged 30 to 39 with Graves disease. The starting material was peripheral blood mononuclear cells (PBMCs), obtained at new diagnosis, from a patient treated with antithyroid drugs. The chain uses TRBV7-8 and TRBJ1-5; 8 nucleotides line up with TRBD1. The DNA of the CDR3 is TGTGCCAGCAGCTTAGCTCAGGGGGCAGGGGTTAATCAGCCCCAGCATTTT. Amino acid sequence: CASSLAQGAGVNQPQHF.